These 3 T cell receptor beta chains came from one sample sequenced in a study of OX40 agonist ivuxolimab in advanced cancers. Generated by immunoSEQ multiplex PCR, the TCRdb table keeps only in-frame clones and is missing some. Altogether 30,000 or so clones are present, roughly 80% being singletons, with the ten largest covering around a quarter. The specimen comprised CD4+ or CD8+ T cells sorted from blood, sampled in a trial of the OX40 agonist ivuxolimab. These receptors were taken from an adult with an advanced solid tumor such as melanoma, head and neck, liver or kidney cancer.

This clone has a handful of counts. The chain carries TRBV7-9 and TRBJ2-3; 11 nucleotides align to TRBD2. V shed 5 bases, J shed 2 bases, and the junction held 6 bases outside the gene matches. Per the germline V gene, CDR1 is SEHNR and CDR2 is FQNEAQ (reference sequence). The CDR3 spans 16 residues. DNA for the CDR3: TGTGCCAGCAGCCCTCTAGCGGGGGGCTTCACAGATACGCAGTATTTT. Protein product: CASSPLAGGFTDTQYF. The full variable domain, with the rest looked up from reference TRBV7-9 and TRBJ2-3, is DTGVSQNPRHKITKRGQNVTFRCDPISEHNRLYWYRQTLGQGPEFLTYFQNEAQLEKSRLLSDRFSAERPKGSFSTLEIQRTEQGDSAMYLCASSPLAGGFTDTQYFGPGTRLTVL.

Here the CDR3 DNA reads TGTGCCAGCATAAGGGGAGGAGAAAAACTGTTTTTT. This gives the protein CASIRGGEKLFF. The chain recombines TRBV2 with TRBJ1-4; a weak D match, TRBD1 (5 bases). Germline assignment: CDR1 SNHLY and CDR2 FYNNEI. Trimming left V 7 bases short and J 8 bases short, with 11 bases between. The CDR3 runs 12 residues.

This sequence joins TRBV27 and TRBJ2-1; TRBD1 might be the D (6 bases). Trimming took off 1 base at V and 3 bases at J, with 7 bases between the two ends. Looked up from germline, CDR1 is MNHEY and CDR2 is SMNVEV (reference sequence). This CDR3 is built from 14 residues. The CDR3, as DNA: TGTGCCAGCAGTTTATTGGACAGCTACAATGAGCAGTTCTTC. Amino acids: CASSLLDSYNEQFF.